This T cell receptor beta chain was captured by sequencing in a study of T cells in Graves' hyperthyroidism and ophthalmopathy. Study conclusions and caveats: The model's output predicted ophthalmopathy at a median of roughly 6.9 months prior to onset.

This clonotype was picked up many times. Antigen specificity is unknown. In making diagnoses, clinical symptoms, serum thyroxine and TRAb, thyroid ultrasound and orbital computed tomography were all used. A roughly 10 ml volume of fresh peripheral blood provided the PBMCs. TCR beta CDR3 sequences were amplified from RNA transcripts. HTBI primers drove first-round RT-PCR of the TCR CDR3. One entry per CDR3 protein results from TCRdb running MiXCR on the multiplex PCR reads. The repertoire holds hundreds of thousands of distinct CDR3 sequences, with around 19% as singletons. The CDR3 extends over 13 amino acids. V lost 2 bases and J lost 7, with 8 bases in between. In germline, CDR1 is MNHEY, CDR2 SMNVEV (reference sequence).

The receptor comes from a woman between 50 and 59 years old with Graves' hyperthyroidism that later progressed to Graves' ophthalmopathy. The specimen sequenced was blood. This chain connects TRBV27 to TRBJ1-4; tentatively, D is TRBD1 (5 bases). In nucleotides, the CDR3 is TGTGCCAGCAGTTTAGTGGGGCGTGAAAAACTGTTTTTT. This codes for CASSLVGREKLFF.